A selection of T cell receptor beta chains follows, all from one sample in a study of OX40 agonist ivuxolimab in advanced cancers. The repertoire was sequenced with immunoSEQ multiplex PCR; TCRdb's copy has only in-frame clones and lacks some. The sample records about 100,000 clones, around 90% being singletons. Here the sequenced sample was CD4+ or CD8+ T cells sorted from blood, taken in a trial of the OX40 agonist ivuxolimab. Receptors were obtained from an adult with an advanced solid tumor such as melanoma, head and neck, liver or kidney cancer. The CDR3 runs from the conserved cysteine through the conserved F or W. The order of the fields is J gene, V gene, CDR3 protein.

J gene: TRBJ1-5
V gene: TRBV6-1
CDR3 protein: CASSEIGFSNQPQHF

J gene: TRBJ1-1
V gene: TRBV11-2
CDR3 protein: CASSPGVGGAGSTEAFF

J gene: TRBJ1-5
V gene: TRBV5-6
CDR3 protein: CASSDGISFRNQPQHF

J gene: TRBJ1-2
V gene: TRBV27
CDR3 protein: CASSLRTGLGGYTF

J gene: TRBJ2-7
V gene: TRBV5-6
CDR3 protein: CASSTTGPYEQYF

J gene: TRBJ2-3
V gene: TRBV6-6
CDR3 protein: CASNPAGVYGTDTQYF

J gene: TRBJ1-4
V gene: TRBV4-3
CDR3 protein: CASSRTGTGNEKLFF

J gene: TRBJ1-2
V gene: TRBV7-2
CDR3 protein: CASSWRDGIYGYTF

J gene: TRBJ2-5
V gene: TRBV5-5
CDR3 protein: CASIVRPQETQYF

J gene: TRBJ1-4
V gene: TRBV7-4
CDR3 protein: CASSISPRALGEKLFF

J gene: TRBJ2-2
V gene: TRBV7-9
CDR3 protein: CASSTITSGTNTGELFF

J gene: TRBJ1-2
V gene: TRBV28
CDR3 protein: CASSLAQIVGGYTF

J gene: TRBJ2-5
V gene: TRBV6-1
CDR3 protein: CASSELRDSQETQYF

J gene: TRBJ2-6
V gene: TRBV9
CDR3 protein: CASSVVPYSGANVLTF

J gene: TRBJ2-5
V gene: TRBV5-1
CDR3 protein: CASSLIEAGEQETQYF

J gene: TRBJ1-1
V gene: TRBV5-1
CDR3 protein: CASSGQGLEAFF

J gene: TRBJ2-1
V gene: TRBV2
CDR3 protein: CATAGPEGEQFF

J gene: TRBJ2-2
V gene: TRBV18
CDR3 protein: CASSPLETNTGELFF

J gene: TRBJ2-5
V gene: TRBV10-3
CDR3 protein: CAIRGRAGGGYQETQYF

J gene: TRBJ1-6
V gene: TRBV7-9
CDR3 protein: CASSPRGQNNSPLHF

J gene: TRBJ1-4
V gene: TRBV5-4
CDR3 protein: CASSRRGSNEKLFF

J gene: TRBJ2-2
V gene: TRBV28
CDR3 protein: CASGQASTGELFF

J gene: TRBJ2-2
V gene: TRBV2
CDR3 protein: CASSEAPGGGQRELFF

J gene: TRBJ2-3
V gene: TRBV19
CDR3 protein: CASSILDTQYF

J gene: TRBJ2-3
V gene: TRBV5-1
CDR3 protein: CASSKIPSTDTQYF

J gene: TRBJ2-7
V gene: TRBV6-5
CDR3 protein: CASKGGASYEQYF

J gene: TRBJ1-1
V gene: TRBV7-3
CDR3 protein: CASSSQGQTEAFF